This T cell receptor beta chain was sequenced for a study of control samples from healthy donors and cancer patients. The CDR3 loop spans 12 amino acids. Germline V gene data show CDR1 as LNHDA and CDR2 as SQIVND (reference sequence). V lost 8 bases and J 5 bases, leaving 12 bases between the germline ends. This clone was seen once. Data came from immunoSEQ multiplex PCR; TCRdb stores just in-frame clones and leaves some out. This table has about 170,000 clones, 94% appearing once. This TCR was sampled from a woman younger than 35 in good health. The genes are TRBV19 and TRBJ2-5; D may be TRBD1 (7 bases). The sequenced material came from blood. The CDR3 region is CASGRGRETQYF. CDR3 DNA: TGTGCCAGTGGCAGGGGGAGGGAGACCCAGTACTTC. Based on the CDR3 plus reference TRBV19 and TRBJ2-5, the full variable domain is DGGITQSPKYLFRKEGQNVTLSCEQNLNHDAMYWYRQDPGQGLRLIYYSQIVNDFQKGDIAEGYSVSREKKESFPLTVTSAQKNPTAFYLCASGRGRETQYFGPGTRLLVL.